A single sample gave rise to the 21 T cell receptor beta chains below, sequenced in a study of T cell responses to AZD1222 COVID-19 vaccine. Clones were read by immunoSEQ multiplex PCR, and TCRdb kept only the in-frame ones, dropping some. This sample has over 90,000 clones, with 85% to 90% found just once. The sample consisted of peripheral blood, taken on day 0 of AZD1222 vaccination. The receptors originated from an adult in good health.

This clone was recorded only once. The genes are TRBV11-2 and TRBJ2-1, with 7 bases aligning to TRBD2. CDR1 is SGHAT, CDR2 FQNNGV, per germline. The V and J ends lost 5 bases and 6 bases, in that order; junction bases with no gene match: 10. This CDR3 spans 15 amino acids. CDR3 nucleotides: TGTGCCAGCAGCAAGGTAGGGAGGGCAGGCAATGAGCAGTTCTTC. This sequence encodes CASSKVGRAGNEQFF.

The J gene is TRBJ2-1, the V gene TRBV24-1, with 16 bases lining up with TRBD2. J was trimmed by 10 bases and V by 1 base; bases with no gene match: 6. Germline V gene lookup returns CDR1 KGHDR and CDR2 SFDVKD. The CDR3 loop spans 17 amino acids. The CDR3 coding sequence is TGTGCCACCAGTGATTTCGTCGGGACTAGCGGGAGGGAAGAGCAGTTCTTC. Amino acids: CATSDFVGTSGREEQFF.

The chain combines TRBV11-3 with TRBJ1-1; D is possibly TRBD1 (5 bases). Deletions cut 5 bases from V and 4 bases from J, with 17 bases between. In germline, CDR1 is SGHNT, CDR2 YENEEA. The CDR3 consists of 15 residues. The CDR3 region is CASSRGPAGGTEAFF. The DNA for the CDR3 is TGTGCCAGCAGCCGAGGCCCGGCCGGGGGCACTGAAGCTTTCTTT.

V and J are TRBV14 and TRBJ2-5, with D hard to call. Trimming took 1 base from V and 5 from J, leaving 8 bases between them. The germline gives CDR1 SGHDN, CDR2 FVKESK. The CDR3 has 13 residues. The CDR3 loop reads CASSQGYYETQYF. As DNA, the CDR3 is TGTGCCAGCAGCCAAGGGTACTATGAGACCCAGTACTTC.

The rearrangement uses TRBV9 and TRBJ2-5; tentative D call: TRBD1 (7 bases). V was shortened by 0 bases and J by 5 bases, with 8 bases between the two germline ends. Per germline, CDR1 SGDLS and CDR2 YYNGEE. The CDR3 sequence is 13 residues long. The CDR3 DNA sequence: TGTGCCAGCAGCGTAGCAGGGGGGGAGACCCAGTACTTC. Amino acid sequence: CASSVAGGETQYF.

This clone was recorded a few times. The chain recombines TRBV2 with TRBJ2-2, with 13 bases aligning to TRBD2. The CDR3 spans 17 residues. Germline values: CDR1 SNHLY, CDR2 FYNNEI. V shed 3 bases and J 4 bases; nucleotides not matched to a gene: 5. CDR3 nucleotides: TGTGCCAGCAGTGATGGGACTAGCGGGATGTTCACCGGGGAGCTGTTTTTT. The encoded protein is CASSDGTSGMFTGELFF.

The chain joins TRBV5-8 to TRBJ2-5; 14 nucleotides agree with TRBD2. The CDR3 covers 17 residues. The germline V gene has CDR1 SGHTS and CDR2 YDEGEE. The trim removed 0 bases at V and 5 bases at J, leaving 6 bases unmatched. CDR3 in DNA: TGTGCCAGCAGCTTGGGTGGGACTAGCGGGAGAGCTGAGACCCAGTACTTC. This codes for CASSLGGTSGRAETQYF.

The chain recombines TRBV7-3 with TRBJ1-1; 7 bases are shared with TRBD1. The CDR3 spans 13 residues. From germline, CDR1 is SGHTA and CDR2 FQGTGA. Losses at the gene ends were 5 bases for V and 5 bases for J; bases not matched to a gene: 5. The CDR3, as DNA: TGTGCCAGCAGCCCACAGGGGAGGACTGAAGCTTTCTTT. Its protein product is CASSPQGRTEAFF.

A few counts support this clone. The chain has TRBV27 and TRBJ2-7; 9 nucleotides match TRBD1. This CDR3 contains 15 residues. Germline-derived CDR1 and CDR2 are MNHEY and SMNVEV (reference sequence). J lost 1 base, V lost 5 bases, and 6 bases had no gene match. The CDR3 reads CASSPGQGISYEQYF. The CDR3 DNA reads as TGTGCCAGCAGTCCGGGACAGGGTATTTCCTACGAGCAGTACTTC.

The chain has TRBV30 and TRBJ1-2; 8 positions match TRBD1. The CDR3 has 10 amino acids. CDR1 GTSNPN and CDR2 SVGIG come from the germline V gene (reference sequence). The V and J ends lost 7 bases and 11 bases, in that order; junction bases with no gene match: 6. CDR3 nucleotides: TGTGCCTCGTACAGGGGGGGGTACACCTTC. Amino acid sequence: CASYRGGYTF.

CDR3 loop: CASSLFYRDSQSLGEKLFF. The CDR3 coding sequence is TGTGCCAGCAGTTTGTTTTACCGGGACAGCCAAAGCCTTGGCGAAAAACTGTTTTTT. The J gene is TRBJ1-4, the V gene TRBV27; TRBD1 agrees at 7 bases. Losses at the gene ends were 3 bases for V and 8 bases for J; bases not matched to a gene: 21. Per germline, CDR1 MNHEY and CDR2 SMNVEV (reference sequence). The CDR3 covers 19 residues. The variable domain in full, with the rest retrieved from reference TRBV27 and TRBJ1-4, is EAQVTQNPRYLITVTGKKLTVTCSQNMNHEYMSWYRQDPGLGLRQIYYSMNVEVTDKGDVPEGYKVSRKEKRNFPLILESPSPNQTSLYFCASSLFYRDSQSLGEKLFFGSGTQLSVL.

The chain has TRBV28 and TRBJ2-7, with D uncertain. The CDR3 consists of 13 residues. V lost 1 base, J lost 3 bases, and 7 bases lay in between. Germline V gene lookup returns CDR1 MDHEN and CDR2 SYDVKM. The CDR3 DNA follows: TGTGCCAGCAGTTTATCACCCAGCTACGAGCAGTACTTC. This gives the protein CASSLSPSYEQYF.

The rearrangement links TRBV11-2 to TRBJ1-5; D is perhaps TRBD1 (6 bases). The CDR3 runs to 16 residues. Germline-derived CDR1 and CDR2 are SGHAT and FQNNGV. V lost 1 base and J lost 6, with 16 bases in between. The CDR3 DNA follows: TGTGCCAGCAGCTTAGTTTCGGGGGCGCGGGGTCAGCCCCAGCATTTT. Protein: CASSLVSGARGQPQHF.

A note on this clone: This specimen includes other DNA sequences encoding the same CDR3. The chain is built from TRBV6-5 and TRBJ1-1; possibly TRBD1 for D (6 bases). V lost 4 bases, J lost 1 base, and 10 bases lay in between. The CDR3 covers 14 residues. Germline CDR1 and CDR2: MNHEY and SVGAGI. In DNA, the CDR3 is TGTGCCAGCAGTTCCACGACAGGGAACACTGAAGCTTTCTTT. Translated, it gives CASSSTTGNTEAFF.

This clone is a singleton in its sample. The gene calls are TRBV5-1 and TRBJ2-2; D is unresolved. The germline gives CDR1 SGHRS, CDR2 YFSETQ. V lost 3 bases and J lost 2, with 11 bases in between. The CDR3 has 15 residues. The CDR3, as DNA: TGCGCCAGCAGCTCCCGGACCCATAACACCGGGGAGCTGTTTTTT. Its translation: CASSSRTHNTGELFF.

The chain couples TRBV6-4 to TRBJ2-3; TRBD1 is a possible D gene (6 bases). The CDR3 runs 14 residues. The germline V gene has CDR1 MRHNA and CDR2 SNTAGT. Trimming cost V 0 bases and J 5 bases, with 9 bases left between them. For the CDR3, the DNA is TGTGCCAGCAGTGACTCCGGGACACTAGATACGCAGTATTTT. This translates into CASSDSGTLDTQYF.

In its sample, this clone was seen once. V gene TRBV7-8 combines with J gene TRBJ2-7, with 10 bases that match TRBD2. The CDR3 is 15 residues long. Germline values: CDR1 SGHVS, CDR2 FQNEAQ. With V trimmed by 0 bases and J by 2 bases, 1 base remained unmatched. In DNA, the CDR3 is TGTGCCAGCAGCTTAGCTAGCGGGGGGACCTACGAGCAGTACTTC. Its translation is CASSLASGGTYEQYF. The full variable domain, completed using reference TRBV7-8 and TRBJ2-7, is GAGVSQSPRYKVAKRGQDVALRCDPISGHVSLFWYQQALGQGPEFLTYFQNEAQLDKSGLPSDRFFAERPEGSVSTLKIQRTQQEDSAVYLCASSLASGGTYEQYFGPGTRLTVT.

This CDR3 reads CASSFRVGGELFF. In DNA form, the CDR3 reads TGTGCCAGCAGCTTTAGGGTCGGCGGGGAGCTGTTTTTT. The V call is TRBV5-4, the J call TRBJ2-2; no definite D call. The germline gives CDR1 SGHNT, CDR2 YYREEE (reference sequence). V was trimmed by 2 bases and J by 7 bases, leaving 9 bases between them. This CDR3 region has 13 residues.

The V call is TRBV28, the J call TRBJ1-1; D call uncertain. Germline V gene data show CDR1 as MDHEN and CDR2 as SYDVKM. The CDR3 is 15 amino acids. Trimming removed 5 bases from V and 4 bases from J, with 17 bases in between. The CDR3 coding sequence is TGTGCCAGCAGTCCCTATGGGGTAAAGGCCACTGAAGCTTTCTTT. The encoded protein is CASSPYGVKATEAFF.

The J gene is TRBJ1-1, the V gene TRBV16; D might be TRBD1 (6 bases). Trimming took off 3 bases at V and 1 base at J, with 6 bases between the two ends. Germline V gene data show CDR1 as KGHSY and CDR2 as FQNENV. The CDR3 is made up of 13 amino acids. The CDR3, as DNA: TGTGCCAGCAGCCAGGACAGGAACACTGAAGCTTTCTTT. Its translation: CASSQDRNTEAFF. Filled out from reference TRBV16 and TRBJ1-1, the complete variable domain reads GEEVAQTPKHLVRGEGQKAKLYCAPIKGHSYVFWYQQVLKNEFKFLISFQNENVFDETGMPKERFSAKCLPNSPCSLEIQATKLEDSAVYFCASSQDRNTEAFFGQGTRLTVV.

The chain joins TRBV19 to TRBJ1-1; tentatively, D is TRBD1 (5 bases). Germline CDR1 and CDR2: LNHDA and SQIVND (reference sequence). The CDR3 consists of 15 residues. V was pared by 4 bases and J by 2 bases, with 14 bases between. CDR3 sequence: CASSKQVELNTEAFF. DNA for the CDR3: TGTGCCAGTAGTAAACAGGTCGAATTAAACACTGAAGCTTTCTTT.